Below are 6 T cell receptor beta chains sequenced from a single sample in a study of chemoradiotherapy in HPV16-positive cancers. TCRdb's copy holds only in-frame clones and misses some; the assay was immunoSEQ multiplex PCR. Found here are tens of thousands of clones, around 90% of them singletons; the top ten hold about 3.5%. The specimen was blood, collected from a patient who underwent chemoradiotherapy. Receptors were obtained from a human donor with HPV-associated anogenital cancer.

J is TRBJ2-7 and V is TRBV11-1; perhaps TRBD2 as D (6 bases). V dropped 5 bases and J dropped 2 bases, with 19 bases sitting between them. The germline CDR1 and CDR2 sequences are SGHAT and FQDESV (reference sequence). The CDR3 is 16 residues long. The CDR3 here is CASSLEAARGAYEQYF. The CDR3 DNA reads as TGTGCCAGCAGCCTAGAGGCAGCGCGGGGAGCCTACGAGCAGTACTTC.

The rearrangement links TRBV4-3 to TRBJ2-7; 8 bases fit TRBD1. The CDR3 is made up of 14 amino acids. Unmatched junction bases numbered 4, after V lost 3 bases and J lost 3 bases. Germline CDR1 is LGHNA and CDR2 is YSLEER. The CDR3 sequence is CASSHHGQGYEQYF. As DNA, the CDR3 is TGCGCCAGCAGCCACCATGGACAGGGCTACGAGCAGTACTTC.

The chain uses TRBV19 and TRBJ2-7; D gene ambiguous. Trimming removed 1 base from V and 2 bases from J, with 6 bases in between. From germline, CDR1 is LNHDA and CDR2 SQIVND (reference sequence). This CDR3 has 13 amino acids. CDR3 amino acids: CASSIGKAYEQYF. CDR3 nucleotide sequence: TGTGCCAGTAGTATAGGAAAAGCCTACGAGCAGTACTTC.

The chain is built from TRBV5-1 and TRBJ2-5, with 8 bases identical to TRBD1. Germline V CDR1 and CDR2: SGHRS, YFSETQ. The J segment lost 3 bases and the V segment lost 0 bases, leaving 7 bases of the junction unmatched. This CDR3 is built from 16 residues. CDR3 region: CASSLGDRQSKETQYF. For the CDR3, the DNA is TGCGCCAGCAGCTTGGGGGACAGGCAGTCCAAAGAGACCCAGTACTTC.

This clone was observed once. This chain uses TRBV29-1 with TRBJ2-5; possible D gene TRBD2, 5 bases. The CDR3 is 14 residues long. V lost 7 bases, J lost 5 bases, and 20 bases lay in between. Germline CDR1 SQVTM, CDR2 ANQGSEA. CDR3 nucleotide sequence: TGCAGCGGAGCGGACTTTCTATCTGGGGAGACCCAGTACTTC. This encodes CSGADFLSGETQYF.

The chain carries TRBV5-6 and TRBJ1-1; 9 nucleotides agree with TRBD1. Trimming at V came to 10 bases and at J to 6 bases, leaving 13 bases not matched to a gene. Germline V CDR1 and CDR2: SGHDT, YYEEEE. The CDR3 contains 14 residues. This CDR3 reads CAASRWDREAEAFF. The CDR3 DNA is TGTGCCGCCTCGAGGTGGGACAGGGAGGCTGAAGCTTTCTTT.